This T cell receptor beta chain was retrieved from a study of shared clonotypes between healthy human individuals. The table came from immunoSEQ multiplex PCR; TCRdb's copy has only in-frame clones and leaves some out. The sample comprises roughly 1,000,000 clones, around 78% of which are singletons, and about 0.52% rests with the top ten. A word on this clone: Since a far larger clone is one base different, this is likely a read error. The identical CDR3 is also encoded by other nucleotide sequences in the sample.

This sequence was found in a man between 18 and 29 years old in good health. Some clones in this sample may be carry-over from other donors' samples. Specimen: memory CD4+ T cells from PBMCs. Subset described: CD45RA-negative fraction.

CDR3 nucleotides: TGTGCCAGCAGACTCAGCGGGAGGGCCTCCTACGAACAGTACTTC. It yields the protein CASRLSGRASYEQYF. V and J are TRBV28 and TRBJ2-7; 10 nucleotides align to TRBD2. Per the germline V gene, CDR1 is MDHEN and CDR2 is SYDVKM. This CDR3 is 15 amino acids long.